The clone carrying this TCR beta chain has only a few counts. Its antigen is unidentified. CDR1 and CDR2 (germline): LGHNA, YSLEER. Trimming stripped 2 bases from V and 8 bases from J, with 6 bases between. This CDR3 is 12 amino acids long. The data were obtained in a study of cytomegalovirus exposure and HLA in healthy donors. Regarding the study as a whole: Fewer N-insertions than the roughly 670-donor mean were reportedly shown by an Asian-associated ancestry cluster in a later analysis. Highly shared variants forming one cluster were likely a sequencing artifact. Solely CMV serostatus was available to characterize immune exposure. High specificity and sensitivity for cytomegalovirus status were reported for the classifier.

The study ran its PCR with 60 Vbeta and 13 Jbeta primers. TCRdb keeps only in-frame clones here, not all; method: immunoSEQ multiplex PCR. The sample lists about 140,000 clones, about 76% occurring once. Sequencing was carried out using PBMCs. The sequence was collected from a female donor in good health and CMV-seronegative. The V and J genes are TRBV4-3 and TRBJ1-4; D is unresolved. The CDR3 loop reads CASSQRGEKLFF. The CDR3 nucleotides read TGCGCCAGCAGCCAAAGAGGGGAAAAACTGTTTTTT.